The 14 T cell receptor beta chains presented below share a single source sample, sequenced in a study of blood T cell repertoires in COVID-19. Profiling relied on immunoSEQ multiplex PCR, and the TCRdb table lists in-frame clones only, not all of them. The data hold 120,000 to 150,000 clones, with about 79% observed a single time. The sample comprised peripheral blood. The receptors stem from a woman aged 50 to 60 in a cohort sampled during active or convalescent COVID-19.

The chain joins TRBV19 to TRBJ1-5; 11 bases agree with TRBD1. The CDR3 totals 14 residues. J was trimmed by 6 bases and V by 5 bases; bases with no gene match: 3. The germline V gene encodes CDR1 LNHDA and CDR2 SQIVND (reference sequence). Here the CDR3 DNA reads TGTGCCAGTAGTGGCGGGACAGGGGGTCAGCCCCAGCATTTT. It translates to CASSGGTGGQPQHF.

This chain joins TRBV5-6 and TRBJ1-5, with D perhaps matching TRBD1 (5 bases). Germline V gives CDR1 SGHDT, CDR2 YYEEEE. The CDR3 loop spans 16 amino acids. Trimming pared 4 bases from V and 3 bases from J, leaving 17 bases between. The CDR3 sequence is CASSPGIGGDNQPQHF. The CDR3 DNA reads as TGTGCCAGCAGCCCTGGAATCGGGGGAGACAATCAGCCCCAGCATTTT. Combining the CDR3 with reference TRBV5-6 and TRBJ1-5 gives the whole variable domain DAGVTQSPTHLIKTRGQQVTLRCSPKSGHDTVSWYQQALGQGPQFIFQYYEEEERQRGNFPDRFSGHQFPNYSSELNVNALLLGDSALYLCASSPGIGGDNQPQHFGDGTRLSIL.

This clone was counted once. This rearrangement joins TRBV24-1 to TRBJ2-2; D is ambiguous. In germline, CDR1 is KGHDR, CDR2 SFDVKD. The CDR3 is made up of 13 amino acids. The V and J ends lost 5 bases and 2 bases respectively, with 5 bases between them. Here the CDR3 reads CATSGSNTGELFF. As DNA, the CDR3 is TGTGCCACCAGTGGCAGTAACACCGGGGAGCTGTTTTTT.

This clone is a singleton in its sample. This rearrangement joins TRBV3-1 (or the pseudogene TRBV3-2) to TRBJ2-3, with D hard to call. CDR3 size: 14 residues. Germline loops: CDR1 LGHDT, CDR2 YNNKEL (reference sequence). V shed 1 base and J shed 4 bases, with 9 bases lying between them. CDR3 amino acids: CASSQGARPDTQYF. In nucleotides, the CDR3 is TGTGCCAGCAGCCAAGGTGCGAGGCCAGATACGCAGTATTTT.

The chain uses TRBV6-5 and TRBJ1-3; the D is unclear. Germline V gives CDR1 MNHEY, CDR2 SVGAGI. CDR3 length equals 14 residues. Deletions cut 6 bases from V and 0 bases from J, with 9 bases between. The CDR3, as DNA: TGTGCCAGCAGACTTATGAGCTCTGGAAACACCATATATTTT. Its translation: CASRLMSSGNTIYF.

Ten or more counts support this clone. The chain recombines TRBV7-2 with TRBJ2-7; the match to TRBD1 covers 8 bases. Germline CDR1 reads SGHTA; CDR2 reads FQGNSA. The CDR3 extends over 17 amino acids. Trimming cost V 1 base and J 1 base; bases outside gene matches: 9. The CDR3 sequence: CASSLVPGQVGSYEQYF. Written as DNA, the CDR3 is TGTGCCAGCAGCTTAGTCCCGGGACAGGTTGGGTCCTACGAGCAGTACTTC.

CDR3 nucleotides: TGCGCCAGCAGCCAAGATAGGGGCCCGCAAGAGACCCAGTACTTC. Protein sequence: CASSQDRGPQETQYF. The V and J genes are TRBV4-1 and TRBJ2-5, with D possibly being TRBD1 (5 bases). CDR3 size: 15 residues. Germline lookup yields CDR1 MGHRA and CDR2 YSYEKL. The V gene lost 0 bases and the J gene lost 2 bases, with 10 bases spanning the gap.

The rearrangement uses TRBV6-5 and TRBJ2-7, with 8 bases matching TRBD1. V lost 8 bases and J lost 6; bases outside the gene matches: 12. Germline V lookup: CDR1 MNHEY, CDR2 SVGAGI. The CDR3 runs 14 residues. The CDR3 here is CASEPRTGTSEQYF. The CDR3, as DNA: TGTGCCAGCGAGCCGCGGACAGGGACGTCCGAGCAGTACTTC.

This chain connects TRBV20-1 to TRBJ2-5; D unresolved. The CDR3 consists of 11 residues. V was clipped by 4 bases and J by 5 bases, with 8 bases between them. Per germline, CDR1 DFQATT and CDR2 SNEGSKA (reference sequence). CDR3 amino acids: CSATSGETQYF. CDR3 in DNA: TGCAGTGCTACATCCGGGGAGACCCAGTACTTC.

This chain uses TRBV30 with TRBJ1-6; the match to TRBD1 covers 11 bases. Germline V lookup: CDR1 GTSNPN, CDR2 SVGIG (reference sequence). The V gene end was trimmed by 8 bases and the J gene end by 10 bases; junction bases not matched to a gene: 7. The CDR3 spans 13 residues. CDR3 region: CAGQGALNSPLHF. CDR3 in DNA: TGTGCCGGACAGGGGGCTTTAAACTCACCCCTCCACTTT.

V is TRBV12-5 and J is TRBJ1-5; the match to TRBD1 covers 7 bases. The ends lost 4 bases at V and 6 bases at J; junction bases unmatched: 12. The CDR3 is 16 amino acids. The germline V gene encodes CDR1 LGHNT and CDR2 FRNRAP. CDR3 sequence (DNA): TGTGCTAGTGGTTGGAGCACAGGGGAAAGGGCTCAGCCCCAGCATTTT. Protein product: CASGWSTGERAQPQHF.

This clone was recorded a few times. The chain combines TRBV4-1 with TRBJ2-1, with 9 bases lining up with TRBD2. With 4 bases clipped from V and 6 bases from J, the junction kept 1 base outside the gene matches. The germline gives CDR1 MGHRA, CDR2 YSYEKL. The CDR3 length is 13 residues. Written as DNA, the CDR3 is TGCGCCAGCAGCCCACTAGCGGGCAATGAGCAGTTCTTC. Its translation is CASSPLAGNEQFF.

CDR3: CASSPLGVTGRHEKLFF. The CDR3 DNA reads TGCGCCAGCAGCCCGCTCGGAGTGACAGGGCGGCATGAAAAACTGTTTTTT. The chain couples TRBV4-1 to TRBJ1-4; 7 positions agree with TRBD1. The V gene's germline CDR1 is MGHRA and CDR2 YSYEKL. This CDR3 spans 17 amino acids. Unmatched junction bases numbered 14, after V lost 4 bases and J lost 6 bases.

The chain carries TRBV29-1 and TRBJ1-4; D is unresolved. The length of the CDR3 is 14 residues. Germline V CDR1 and CDR2: SQVTM, ANQGSEA. V gave up 6 bases and J gave up 3 bases, with 14 bases separating them. CDR3 region: CSVPPGCPNEKLFF. The CDR3, as DNA: TGCAGCGTCCCACCAGGCTGCCCTAATGAAAAACTGTTTTTT.